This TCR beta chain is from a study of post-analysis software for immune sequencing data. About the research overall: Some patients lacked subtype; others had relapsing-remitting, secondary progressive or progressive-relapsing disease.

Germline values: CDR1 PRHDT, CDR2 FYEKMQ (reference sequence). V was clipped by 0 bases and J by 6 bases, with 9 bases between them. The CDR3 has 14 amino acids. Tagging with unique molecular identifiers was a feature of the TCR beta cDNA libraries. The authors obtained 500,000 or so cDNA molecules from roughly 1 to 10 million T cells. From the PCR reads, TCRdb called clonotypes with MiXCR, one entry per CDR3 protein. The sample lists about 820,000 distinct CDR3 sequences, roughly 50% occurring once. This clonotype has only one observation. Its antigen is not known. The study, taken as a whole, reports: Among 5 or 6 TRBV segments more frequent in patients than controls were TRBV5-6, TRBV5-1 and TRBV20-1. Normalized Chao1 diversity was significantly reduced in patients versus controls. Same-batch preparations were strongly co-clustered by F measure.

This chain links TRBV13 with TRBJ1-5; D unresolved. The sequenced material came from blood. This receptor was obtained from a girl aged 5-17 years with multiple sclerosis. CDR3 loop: CASSLGLRSQPQHF. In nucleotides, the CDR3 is TGTGCCAGCAGCTTAGGGTTGAGGAGTCAGCCCCAGCATTTT.